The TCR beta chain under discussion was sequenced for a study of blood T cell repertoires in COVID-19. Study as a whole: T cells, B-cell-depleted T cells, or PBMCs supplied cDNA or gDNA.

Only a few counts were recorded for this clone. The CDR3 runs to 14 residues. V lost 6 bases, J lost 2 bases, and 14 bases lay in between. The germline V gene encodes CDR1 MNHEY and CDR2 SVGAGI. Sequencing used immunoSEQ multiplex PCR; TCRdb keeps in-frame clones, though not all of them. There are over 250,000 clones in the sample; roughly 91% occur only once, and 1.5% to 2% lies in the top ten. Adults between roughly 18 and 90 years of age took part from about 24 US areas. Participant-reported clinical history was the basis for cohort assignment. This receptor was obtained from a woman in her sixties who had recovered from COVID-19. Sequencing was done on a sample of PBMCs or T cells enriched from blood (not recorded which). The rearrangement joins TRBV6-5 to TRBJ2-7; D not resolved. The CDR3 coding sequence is TGTGCCAGCAGGACGAAACTACTAACCTACGAGCAGTACTTC. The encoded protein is CASRTKLLTYEQYF.